The 21 T cell receptor beta chains listed next were all sequenced from one sample in a study of STAT5B mutations in CD4+ large granular lymphocyte leukemia. Using immunoSEQ multiplex PCR, the repertoire was profiled, and TCRdb retains in-frame clones only, with some absent. The top ten hold 0.4% to 0.5% of the sample, which has approximately 30,000 clones, 70% to 90% seen once. Sequencing used CD4+ T cells from blood buffy coats. These receptors all stem from a human donor in good health.

This chain links TRBV27 with TRBJ2-3; 10 nucleotides match TRBD2. This CDR3 region has 16 residues. Germline-derived CDR1 and CDR2 are MNHEY and SMNVEV (reference sequence). Trimming removed 0 bases from V and 5 bases from J; junction bases left unmatched: 5. The CDR3 nucleotides read TGTGCCAGCAGTTTATCCAGCGGGAGGGCCAGAGATACGCAGTATTTT. Translated, it gives CASSLSSGRARDTQYF.

This chain uses TRBV19 with TRBJ1-5; D is unresolved. Deletions cut 2 bases from V and 5 bases from J, with 13 bases between. The CDR3 length is 15 residues. Germline-derived CDR1 and CDR2 are LNHDA and SQIVND (reference sequence). The CDR3 bases are TGTGCCAGTAGTATATTGGGAGGAATGGATCAGCCCCAGCATTTT. Amino acid sequence: CASSILGGMDQPQHF.

This chain uses TRBV7-8 with TRBJ1-2; D may be TRBD1 (6 bases). V was trimmed by 6 bases and J by 8 bases, leaving 19 bases between them. This CDR3 is 14 amino acids long. Germline V gives CDR1 SGHVS, CDR2 FQNEAQ. The CDR3 coding sequence is TGTGCCAGCAGTCATACAGGGTCCAAATTGGGCTACACCTTC. It translates to CASSHTGSKLGYTF.

The chain carries TRBV7-2 and TRBJ1-5, with 9 bases matching TRBD1. There are 14 residues in the CDR3. Unmatched junction bases numbered 3, after V lost 4 bases and J lost 5 bases. Germline V gives CDR1 SGHTA, CDR2 FQGNSA. DNA of the CDR3: TGTGCCAGCAGCTCGGGACAGGGCGATCAGCCCCAGCATTTT. Translated: CASSSGQGDQPQHF.

The gene calls are TRBV28 and TRBJ1-1, with TRBD1 matching over 8 bases. CDR1 is MDHEN, CDR2 SYDVKM, per germline. The length of the CDR3 is 17 residues. After removal of 3 bases from V and 2 bases from J, the junction contained 11 bases not matched to a gene. CDR3 coding DNA: TGTGCCAGCAGTTTGGGGGGCTGGGGACAGGCCAACACTGAAGCTTTCTTT. Amino acids: CASSLGGWGQANTEAFF.

This clone has just a few counts. The V gene is TRBV28, the J gene TRBJ2-2; D possibly corresponds to TRBD1 (6 bases). The CDR3 runs to 17 residues. The germline V and J ends were trimmed by 5 bases and 4 bases, with 20 bases remaining between them. Germline V gene sequence: CDR1 MDHEN, CDR2 SYDVKM. This chain's CDR3 is CASSTTGSPSFTGELFF. The CDR3, as DNA: TGTGCCAGCAGTACCACAGGGTCTCCGTCGTTCACCGGGGAGCTGTTTTTT.

The genes are TRBV15 and TRBJ1-1, with unresolved D. Trimming stripped 6 bases from V and 1 base from J, with 12 bases between. Germline assignment: CDR1 LNHNV and CDR2 YYDKDF (reference sequence). CDR3 length equals 14 residues. DNA for the CDR3: TGTGCCACCAGGCTAGGACGGGAGAACACTGAAGCTTTCTTT. As protein: CATRLGRENTEAFF.

This chain connects TRBV5-4 to TRBJ1-2; possible D gene TRBD1, 5 bases. The CDR3 loop spans 13 amino acids. Trimming took 5 bases from V and 4 from J, leaving 12 bases between them. The germline gives CDR1 SGHNT, CDR2 YYREEE (reference sequence). Written as DNA, the CDR3 is TGTGCCAGCAGTGACAGTTTTGGCTATGGCTACACCTTC. It codes for CASSDSFGYGYTF.

This clone appeared once. The genes are TRBV9 and TRBJ1-1; D unclear. CDR1 is SGDLS, CDR2 YYNGEE, per germline. V lost 0 bases and J 13 bases, leaving 16 bases between the germline ends. The CDR3 sequence is 13 residues long. For the CDR3, the DNA is TGTGCCAGCAGCGTAGCGGACTGGGGAGTTGGTTTCTTT. This sequence encodes CASSVADWGVGFF.

This clone was seen once. The rearrangement uses TRBV6-4 and TRBJ2-3; unclear D gene. Germline CDR1 and CDR2: MRHNA and SNTAGT. Trimming took 3 bases from V and 5 from J, leaving 9 bases between them. The CDR3 runs 13 residues. CDR3 bases: TGTGCCAGCAGTGAAGGGTATGAAGATACGCAGTATTTT. Its protein product is CASSEGYEDTQYF.

The chain is built from TRBV6-4 and TRBJ2-2; 7 bases are a match to TRBD2. Germline CDR1 MRHNA, CDR2 SNTAGT. Trimming took 3 bases from V and 6 from J; bases not matched to a gene: 1. The CDR3 contains 13 residues. As DNA, the CDR3 is TGTGCCAGCAGTGAGCGGGAGCCCGGGGAGCTGTTTTTT. It specifies CASSEREPGELFF.

The chain joins TRBV11-2 to TRBJ1-2; 7 bases line up with TRBD1. The CDR3 runs 15 residues. CDR1 is SGHAT and CDR2 is FQNNGV in the germline V gene. J lost 8 bases, V lost 4 bases, and 13 bases had no gene match. The CDR3 sequence is CASSSLEGAGLGYTF. CDR3 in DNA: TGTGCCAGCAGCTCATTAGAGGGGGCGGGTCTGGGCTACACCTTC. The variable domain in full, with the rest retrieved from reference TRBV11-2 and TRBJ1-2, is EAGVAQSPRYKIIEKRQSVAFWCNPISGHATLYWYQQILGQGPKLLIQFQNNGVVDDSQLPKDRFSAERLKGVDSTLKIQPAKLEDSAVYLCASSSLEGAGLGYTFGSGTRLTVV.

The chain is built from TRBV7-9 and TRBJ2-6; TRBD1 matches at 11 bases. Germline V gene lookup returns CDR1 SEHNR and CDR2 FQNEAQ (reference sequence). Losses at the gene ends were 3 bases for V and 0 bases for J; bases not matched to a gene: 1. CDR3 length: 17 residues. The CDR3 protein is CASSLDRGLSGANVLTF. The CDR3 nucleotides read TGTGCCAGCAGCTTGGACAGGGGGCTCTCTGGGGCCAACGTCCTGACTTTC.

This clone has a handful of counts. The CDR3 DNA is TGTGCCATCAGTGAGTCCGGCAGGGCCTACGAGCAGTACTTC. It yields the protein CAISESGRAYEQYF. J is TRBJ2-7 and V is TRBV10-3; tentatively, D is TRBD1 (5 bases). Deletions cut 0 bases from V and 2 bases from J, with 8 bases between. CDR3 size: 14 residues. Germline-derived CDR1 and CDR2 are ENHRY and SYGVKD.

This clone was detected once. The chain couples TRBV11-2 to TRBJ1-4; D possibly corresponds to TRBD1 (5 bases). The CDR3 loop spans 14 amino acids. Trimming left V 4 bases short and J 7 bases short, with 13 bases between. The germline V gene encodes CDR1 SGHAT and CDR2 FQNNGV. The CDR3 DNA sequence: TGTGCCAGCAGCTCAGGGACCGGGGGTGAAAAACTGTTTTTT. Amino acid sequence: CASSSGTGGEKLFF.

The gene calls are TRBV28 and TRBJ2-3, with 7 positions matching TRBD2. Trimming took 2 bases from V and 4 from J; bases not matched to a gene: 6. CDR3 length: 15 amino acids. Germline lookup yields CDR1 MDHEN and CDR2 SYDVKM. In DNA, the CDR3 is TGTGCCAGCAGTTTAGCGGGAGTTCTCGCAGATACGCAGTATTTT. Its translation: CASSLAGVLADTQYF.

This sequence joins TRBV7-9 and TRBJ1-1; 7 bases map to TRBD1. This CDR3 has 14 amino acids. V shed 6 bases, J shed 6 bases, and the junction held 10 bases outside the gene matches. CDR1 and CDR2 (germline): SEHNR, FQNEAQ (reference sequence). The CDR3 nucleotides read TGTGCCAGCAGGCCCGACAGGGAGATGGCTGAAGCTTTCTTT. Translating it yields CASRPDREMAEAFF.

The rearrangement links TRBV5-5 to TRBJ1-2, with D tentatively TRBD1 (5 bases). The V end was cut by 6 bases, the J end by 0 bases, with 9 bases between. The CDR3 is made up of 13 amino acids. The V gene's germline CDR1 is SGHKS and CDR2 YYEKEE (reference sequence). CDR3 sequence reads: CASTGGTNYGYTF. Here the CDR3 DNA reads TGTGCCAGCACCGGGGGAACTAACTATGGCTACACCTTC. The full variable domain, in which reference TRBV5-5 and TRBJ1-2 provide the parts outside the CDR3, is DAGVTQSPTHLIKTRGQQVTLRCSPISGHKSVSWYQQVLGQGPQFIFQYYEKEERGRGNFPDRFSARQFPNYSSELNVNALLLGDSALYLCASTGGTNYGYTFGSGTRLTVV.

The V and J genes are TRBV5-6 and TRBJ1-4; 9 bases align to TRBD1. The V gene's germline CDR1 is SGHDT and CDR2 YYEEEE. This CDR3 comprises 16 residues. V lost 3 bases, J lost 8 bases, and 11 bases stayed unmatched. The CDR3 region has the DNA TGTGCCAGCAGCTCATTATCCCCAGGGACAGGGGAAAAACTGTTTTTT. This sequence encodes CASSSLSPGTGEKLFF.

This chain joins TRBV10-3 and TRBJ2-1; 8 nucleotides agree with TRBD2. CDR1 and CDR2 (germline): ENHRY, SYGVKD. The J segment lost 4 bases and the V segment lost 6 bases, leaving 14 bases of the junction unmatched. This CDR3 is 17 amino acids long. The CDR3 DNA is TGTGCCATCAGCTTAGGAGGGAAAGCGGGAGATTACAATGAGCAGTTCTTC. Encoded protein: CAISLGGKAGDYNEQFF.

V is TRBV30 and J is TRBJ1-4; perhaps TRBD1 as D (6 bases). The V end was cut by 5 bases, the J end by 2 bases, with 12 bases between. The CDR3 runs to 14 residues. CDR1 is GTSNPN, CDR2 SVGIG, per germline (reference sequence). CDR3 in amino acids: CAWETGTTNEKLFF. DNA of the CDR3: TGTGCCTGGGAAACAGGGACGACTAATGAAAAACTGTTTTTT.